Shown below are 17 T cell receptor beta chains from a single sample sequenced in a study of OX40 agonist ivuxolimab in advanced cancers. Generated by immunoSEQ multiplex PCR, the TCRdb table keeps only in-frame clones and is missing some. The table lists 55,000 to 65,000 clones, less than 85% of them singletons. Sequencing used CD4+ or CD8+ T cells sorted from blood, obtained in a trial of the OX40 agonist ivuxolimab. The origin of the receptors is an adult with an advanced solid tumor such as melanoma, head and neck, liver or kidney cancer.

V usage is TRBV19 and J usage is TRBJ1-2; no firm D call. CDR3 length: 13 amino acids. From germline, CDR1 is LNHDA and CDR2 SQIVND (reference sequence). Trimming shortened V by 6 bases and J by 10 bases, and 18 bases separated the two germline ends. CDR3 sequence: CASSPRPSRDYTF. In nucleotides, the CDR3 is TGTGCCAGTAGCCCCCGGCCTAGTCGTGACTACACCTTC.

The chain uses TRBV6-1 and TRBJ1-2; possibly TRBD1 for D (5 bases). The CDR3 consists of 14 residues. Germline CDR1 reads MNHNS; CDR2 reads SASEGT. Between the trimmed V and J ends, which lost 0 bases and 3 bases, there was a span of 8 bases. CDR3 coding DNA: TGTGCCAGCAGTGAAGCTTCCAGGGACTATGGCTACACCTTC. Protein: CASSEASRDYGYTF.

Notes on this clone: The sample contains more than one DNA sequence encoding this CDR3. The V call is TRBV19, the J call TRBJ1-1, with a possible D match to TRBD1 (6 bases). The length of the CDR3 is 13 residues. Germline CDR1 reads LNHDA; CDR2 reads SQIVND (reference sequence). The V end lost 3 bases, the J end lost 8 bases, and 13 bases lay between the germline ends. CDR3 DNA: TGTGCCAGTAGTATGAACAGGGAGGACGAAGCTTTCTTT. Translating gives CASSMNREDEAFF.

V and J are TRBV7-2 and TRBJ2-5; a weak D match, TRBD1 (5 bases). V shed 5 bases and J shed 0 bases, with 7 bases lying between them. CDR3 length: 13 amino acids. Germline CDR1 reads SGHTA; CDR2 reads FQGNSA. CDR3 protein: CASSPGHQETQYF. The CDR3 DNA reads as TGTGCCAGCAGCCCAGGGCACCAAGAGACCCAGTACTTC.

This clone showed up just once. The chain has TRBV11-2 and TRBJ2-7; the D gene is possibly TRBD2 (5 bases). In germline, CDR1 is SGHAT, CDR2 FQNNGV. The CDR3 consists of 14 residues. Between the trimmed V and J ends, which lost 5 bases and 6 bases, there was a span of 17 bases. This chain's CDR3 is CASSPSGSEGEQYF. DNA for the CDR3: TGTGCCAGCAGCCCCTCGGGTAGTGAGGGCGAGCAGTACTTC.

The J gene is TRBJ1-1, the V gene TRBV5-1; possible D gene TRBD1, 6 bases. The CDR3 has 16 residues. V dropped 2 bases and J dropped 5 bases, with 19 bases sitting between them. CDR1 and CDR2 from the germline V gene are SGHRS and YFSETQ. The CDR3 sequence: CASSFGQPRLRTEAFF. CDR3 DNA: TGCGCCAGCAGCTTCGGACAGCCCCGATTGAGGACTGAAGCTTTCTTT.

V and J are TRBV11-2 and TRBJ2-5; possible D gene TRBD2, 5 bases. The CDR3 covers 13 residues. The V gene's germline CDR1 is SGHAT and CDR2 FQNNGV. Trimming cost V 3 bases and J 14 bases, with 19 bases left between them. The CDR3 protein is CASSFSLTSYPYF. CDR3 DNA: TGTGCCAGCAGCTTTTCTCTTACTAGTTATCCTTACTTC.

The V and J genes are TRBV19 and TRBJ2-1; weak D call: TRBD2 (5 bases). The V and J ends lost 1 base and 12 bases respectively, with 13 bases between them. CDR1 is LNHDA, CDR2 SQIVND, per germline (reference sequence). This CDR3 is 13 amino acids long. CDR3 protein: CASSIAARGAQFF. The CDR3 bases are TGTGCCAGTAGTATAGCCGCTCGGGGTGCGCAGTTCTTC.

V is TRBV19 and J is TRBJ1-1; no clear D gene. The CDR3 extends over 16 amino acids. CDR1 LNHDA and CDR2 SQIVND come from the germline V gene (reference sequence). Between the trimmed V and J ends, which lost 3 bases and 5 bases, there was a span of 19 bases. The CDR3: CASSMTAATFTTEAFF. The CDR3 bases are TGTGCCAGTAGTATGACGGCAGCGACTTTTACGACTGAAGCTTTCTTT.

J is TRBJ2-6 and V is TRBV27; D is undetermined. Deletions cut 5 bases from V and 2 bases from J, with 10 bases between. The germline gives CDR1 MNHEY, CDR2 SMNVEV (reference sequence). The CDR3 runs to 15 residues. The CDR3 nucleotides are TGTGCCAGCAGTCCGATTACTGCTGGGGCCAACGTCCTGACTTTC. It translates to CASSPITAGANVLTF.

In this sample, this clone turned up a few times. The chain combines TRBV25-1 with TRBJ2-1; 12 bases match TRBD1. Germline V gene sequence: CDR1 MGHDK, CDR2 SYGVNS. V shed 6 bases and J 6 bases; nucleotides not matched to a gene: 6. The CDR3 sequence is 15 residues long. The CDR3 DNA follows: TGTGCCAGCAGAAGGGGACAGGGGGCTATCAATGAGCAGTTCTTC. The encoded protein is CASRRGQGAINEQFF.

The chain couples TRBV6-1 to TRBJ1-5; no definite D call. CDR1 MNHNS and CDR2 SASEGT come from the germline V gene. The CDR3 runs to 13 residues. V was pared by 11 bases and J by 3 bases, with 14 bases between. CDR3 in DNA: TGTGCCGGCTCGACCGAGCACAATCAGCCCCAGCATTTT. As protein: CAGSTEHNQPQHF.

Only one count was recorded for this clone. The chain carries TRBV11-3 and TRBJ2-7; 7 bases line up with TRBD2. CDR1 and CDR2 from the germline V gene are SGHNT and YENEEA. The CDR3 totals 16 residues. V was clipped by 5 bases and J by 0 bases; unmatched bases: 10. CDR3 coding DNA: TGTGCCAGCAGCCTTGGGGCTAGCGGAGGCTCCTACGAGCAGTACTTC. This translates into CASSLGASGGSYEQYF.

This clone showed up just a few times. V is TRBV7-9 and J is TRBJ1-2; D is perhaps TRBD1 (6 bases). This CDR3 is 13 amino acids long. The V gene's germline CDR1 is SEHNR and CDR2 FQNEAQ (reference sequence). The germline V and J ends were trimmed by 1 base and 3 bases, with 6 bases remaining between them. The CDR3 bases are TGTGCCAGCAGCTTAGAGGGGGACTATGGCTACACCTTC. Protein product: CASSLEGDYGYTF.

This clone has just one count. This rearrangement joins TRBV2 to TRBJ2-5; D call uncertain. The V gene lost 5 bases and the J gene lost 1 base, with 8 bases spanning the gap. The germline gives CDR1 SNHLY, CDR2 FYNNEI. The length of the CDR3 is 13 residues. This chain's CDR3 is CASSRRVQETQYF. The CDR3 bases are TGTGCCAGCAGTAGACGGGTCCAAGAGACCCAGTACTTC.

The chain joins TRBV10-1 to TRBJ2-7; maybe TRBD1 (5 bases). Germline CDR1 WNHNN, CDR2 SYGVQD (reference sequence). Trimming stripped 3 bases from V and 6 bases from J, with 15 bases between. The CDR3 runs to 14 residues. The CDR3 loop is CASSDRAGSFEQYF. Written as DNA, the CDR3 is TGCGCCAGCAGTGACAGGGCTGGATCTTTCGAGCAGTACTTC.

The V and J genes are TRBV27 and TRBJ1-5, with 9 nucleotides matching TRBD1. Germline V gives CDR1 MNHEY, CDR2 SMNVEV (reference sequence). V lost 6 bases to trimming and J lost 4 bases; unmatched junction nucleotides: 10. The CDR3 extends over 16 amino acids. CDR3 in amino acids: CASSWGGQGGNQPQHF. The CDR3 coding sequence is TGTGCCAGCAGCTGGGGGGGACAGGGCGGAAATCAGCCCCAGCATTTT.